This record concerns one T cell receptor (beta chain) sequence. MiXCR was run by TCRdb on the multiplex PCR reads, yielding one entry per CDR3 protein. The table records 200,000 or so distinct CDR3 sequences, approximately 33% of them present only once. The data were taken from a study of breast tumors, draining lymph nodes, adjacent tissues. Germline CDR1 SGHNT, CDR2 YYREEE (reference sequence). V was pared by 2 bases and J by 4 bases, with 12 bases of the junction left unmatched. This CDR3 is built from 16 residues. The lymph nodes were axillary draining lymph nodes from breast cancer patients. The sequencing input was axillary lymph node tissue. The J gene is TRBJ2-7, the V gene TRBV5-4; TRBD1 matches 7 bases. The TCR was taken from a female donor with breast cancer. Some clones in this sample may be carry-over from other donors' samples. The CDR3 DNA reads as TGTGCCAGCAGCTTAAGGGGGCCCCGAAGGGGGTACGAGCAGTACTTC. Its protein product is CASSLRGPRRGYEQYF.